This T cell receptor beta chain was identified in a study of blood T cell repertoires in COVID-19. Study overall: Some COVID-19 samples were acute and others convalescent; all came from the United States, Italy and Spain. In each case, the material was cDNA or gDNA derived from T cells, B-cell-depleted T cells, or PBMCs.

CDR1 and CDR2 from the germline V gene are LGHDT and YNNKEL (reference sequence). The junction had 4 bases not matched to a gene; V was cut back by 2 bases and J by 7 bases. The CDR3 loop spans 14 amino acids. As processed by the authors: Amplifying reference gene primers gave estimates of nucleated cell counts. TCRdb's copy holds only in-frame clones and misses some; the assay was immunoSEQ multiplex PCR. V and J calls and clone size are those listed in that table; D and trimming were worked out from the DNA. The data contain 180,000 or so clones, over 75% of them singletons. This chain joins TRBV3-1 (or the pseudogene TRBV3-2) and TRBJ1-4, with TRBD1 identical over 7 bases. Material for sequencing was peripheral blood. The TCR originated in a woman older than 75 with acute or convalescent COVID-19. As DNA, the CDR3 is TGTGCCAGCAGCCAAAACAGGGGAGGTGAAAAACTGTTTTTT. Its translation: CASSQNRGGEKLFF.